Shown below are 29 T cell receptor beta chains from a single sample sequenced in a study of spatial heterogeneity in lung cancer. The study, taken as a whole, reports: Tumor mutation counts were tracked by expanded intratumoral alpha and beta TCR counts.

Time point reported: sample taken at primary tumor resection. One entry per CDR3 protein results from TCRdb running MiXCR on the 5' RACE reads. Of roughly 10,000 distinct CDR3 sequences in the sample, 8% are singletons; the top ten hold approximately 19%. Antigens of these TCRs are unknown. Sample: lung tumor tissue, taken at surgery. The receptors derive from a male donor with early-stage non-small cell lung cancer.

This clonotype is medium-sized within its sample. This chain connects TRBV18 to TRBJ1-1, with D maybe TRBD1 (6 bases). This CDR3 spans 16 amino acids. Trimming stripped 5 bases from V and 1 base from J, with 17 bases between. CDR1 and CDR2 from the germline V gene are KGHSH and LQKENI. As DNA, the CDR3 is TGTGCCAGCTCAGGAGCCGGGGGGGCGTCGAACACTGAAGCTTTCTTT. The encoded protein is CASSGAGGASNTEAFF.

This clonotype was counted a few times. The genes are TRBV29-1 and TRBJ2-3; TRBD1 matches at 8 bases. Trimming at V came to 6 bases and at J to 6 bases, leaving 8 bases not matched to a gene. Germline V gene lookup returns CDR1 SQVTM and CDR2 ANQGSEA. The CDR3 covers 13 residues. The CDR3 spells CSVAGGIRDTQYF. The DNA for the CDR3 is TGCAGCGTGGCAGGGGGCATCCGGGATACGCAGTATTTT.

In this sample, this clonotype turned up many times. V usage is TRBV7-2 and J usage is TRBJ2-3; D perhaps matches TRBD2 (6 bases). The CDR3 extends over 13 amino acids. CDR1 is SGHTA, CDR2 FQGNSA, per germline. The V end was cut by 5 bases, the J end by 4 bases, with 10 bases between. The CDR3 loop reads CASSREIADTQYF. In DNA, the CDR3 is TGTGCCAGCAGCCGGGAGATAGCAGATACGCAGTATTTT.

In its sample, this clonotype was seen a few times. The chain couples TRBV7-9 to TRBJ2-5; the D gene is possibly TRBD2 (6 bases). From germline, CDR1 is SEHNR and CDR2 FQNEAQ (reference sequence). Trimming shortened V by 5 bases and J by 1 base, and 14 bases separated the two germline ends. CDR3 length: 15 amino acids. The CDR3 DNA is TGTGCCAGCAGCCTGGAGGAGGGTACCCAAGAGACCCAGTACTTC. Translation: CASSLEEGTQETQYF.

By proportion, this clonotype is large. V usage is TRBV11-2 and J usage is TRBJ2-7; TRBD1 matches at 7 bases. The CDR3 is 14 residues long. J was trimmed by 2 bases and V by 2 bases; bases with no gene match: 3. Germline values: CDR1 SGHAT, CDR2 FQNNGV. This CDR3 is CASSLLTGAYEQYF. In nucleotides, the CDR3 is TGTGCCAGCAGCTTACTTACAGGGGCCTACGAGCAGTACTTC.

This clonotype came up many times. This rearrangement joins TRBV20-1 to TRBJ2-4; D gene uncertain. The V end lost 4 bases, the J end lost 4 bases, and 5 bases lay between the germline ends. The germline V gene encodes CDR1 DFQATT and CDR2 SNEGSKA (reference sequence). This CDR3 comprises 11 residues. The chain's CDR3 is CSATRKNIQYF. The DNA of the CDR3 is TGCAGTGCTACTCGGAAAAACATTCAGTACTTC.

The rearrangement joins TRBV13 to TRBJ2-2; 11 bases match TRBD2. The V and J ends lost 4 bases and 7 bases, in that order; junction bases with no gene match: 14. The CDR3 runs 18 residues. Germline loops: CDR1 PRHDT, CDR2 FYEKMQ (reference sequence). CDR3 DNA: TGTGCCAGCAGCTCCAACAGGAGGCTAGCGGGGGGCGTCGGGGAGCTGTTTTTT. Translation: CASSSNRRLAGGVGELFF.

V and J are TRBV19 and TRBJ1-3, with D possibly matching TRBD1 (6 bases). With 2 bases removed from V and 0 bases from J, the gap between germline ends came to 8 bases. Germline lookup yields CDR1 LNHDA and CDR2 SQIVND (reference sequence). There are 15 residues in the CDR3. This CDR3 reads CASSIPDSSGNTIYF. The DNA of the CDR3 is TGTGCCAGTAGTATACCGGACAGCTCTGGAAACACCATATATTTT.

This clonotype appeared many times. This sequence joins TRBV5-1 and TRBJ2-5; no definite D call. This CDR3 comprises 13 residues. The germline V and J ends were trimmed by 0 bases and 7 bases, with 10 bases remaining between them. Germline V lookup: CDR1 SGHRS, CDR2 YFSETQ. The CDR3 coding sequence is TGCGCCAGCAGCTTGGCCGCAGGCGGGACCCAGTACTTC. It translates to CASSLAAGGTQYF. Combining the CDR3 with reference TRBV5-1 and TRBJ2-5 gives the whole variable domain KAGVTQTPRYLIKTRGQQVTLSCSPISGHRSVSWYQQTPGQGLQFLFEYFSETQRNKGNFPGRFSGRQFSNSRSEMNVSTLELGDSALYLCASSLAAGGTQYFGPGTRLLVL.

In this sample, this clonotype turned up many times. The chain combines TRBV6-2 or TRBV6-3 with TRBJ2-3, with 7 bases aligning to TRBD2. Trimming cost V 3 bases and J 6 bases; bases outside gene matches: 15. Germline lookup yields CDR1 MNHEY and CDR2 SVGEGT. The CDR3 sequence is 17 residues long. The CDR3 DNA follows: TGTGCCAGCAGTTATAGGCTAGCGGTTGCGACGGGGGATACGCAGTATTTT. This sequence encodes CASSYRLAVATGDTQYF.

The chain joins TRBV10-3 to TRBJ2-3; D call uncertain. The CDR3 spans 13 residues. The V and J ends lost 10 bases and 0 bases respectively, with 11 bases between them. Per the germline V gene, CDR1 is ENHRY and CDR2 is SYGVKD. DNA of the CDR3: TGTGCCACCCGACAAGACAGCACAGATACGCAGTATTTT. Its protein product is CATRQDSTDTQYF.

This clonotype was recorded many times. This rearrangement joins TRBV12-3 or TRBV12-4 to TRBJ1-5; possibly TRBD1 for D (5 bases). V lost 1 base and J lost 5, with 9 bases in between. The CDR3 is 14 residues long. CDR3 in amino acids: CASSLVLGDQPQHF. As DNA, the CDR3 is TGTGCCAGCAGTTTAGTTTTAGGGGATCAGCCCCAGCATTTT.

In its sample, this clonotype was seen many times. V and J are TRBV7-2 and TRBJ1-2; 8 bases line up with TRBD1. J gave up 4 bases and V 4 bases, and 11 bases lay outside the gene matches. The germline CDR1 and CDR2 sequences are SGHTA and FQGNSA. The CDR3 sequence is 16 residues long. In nucleotides, the CDR3 is TGTGCCAGCAGCTCCCGTTCAAGGACAGGGCCCTATGGCTACACCTTC. This codes for CASSSRSRTGPYGYTF.

This clonotype came up a few times. The chain links TRBV3-1 to TRBJ1-2; possible D gene TRBD1, 5 bases. V was clipped by 2 bases and J by 9 bases, with 7 bases between them. The germline gives CDR1 LGHDT, CDR2 YNNKEL (reference sequence). This CDR3 region has 11 residues. CDR3 in amino acids: CASSQTDSYTF. CDR3 in DNA: TGTGCCAGCAGCCAAACGGACAGCTACACCTTC.

In this sample, this clonotype is medium-sized. The rearrangement uses TRBV12-3 or TRBV12-4 and TRBJ1-4; maybe TRBD1 (6 bases). The ends were cut back, 5 bases at V and 8 bases at J, with 18 bases in the middle. This CDR3 is 15 amino acids long. CDR3 in amino acids: CASSRPGQRMEKLFF. The CDR3, as DNA: TGTGCCAGCAGTCGTCCGGGACAAAGGATGGAAAAACTGTTTTTT.

This clonotype occurred many times. The genes are TRBV28 and TRBJ1-1; D may be TRBD1 (6 bases). There are 13 residues in the CDR3. The germline CDR1 and CDR2 sequences are MDHEN and SYDVKM. Trimming took 2 bases from V and 7 from J, leaving 11 bases between them. Here the CDR3 reads CASSLPGAIEAFF. CDR3 coding DNA: TGTGCCAGCAGTTTACCGGGGGCGATTGAAGCTTTCTTT.

The sample holds many counts of this clonotype. The chain recombines TRBV7-2 with TRBJ2-2; the match to TRBD2 covers 10 bases. Germline assignment: CDR1 SGHTA and CDR2 FQGNSA. The CDR3 has 15 residues. The V and J ends lost 3 bases and 4 bases, in that order; junction bases with no gene match: 2. Here the CDR3 DNA reads TGTGCCAGCAGCTTTAAGCGGGGGGGCACCGGGGAGCTGTTTTTT. This translates into CASSFKRGGTGELFF. Filled out from reference TRBV7-2 and TRBJ2-2, the complete variable domain reads GAGVSQSPSNKVTEKGKDVELRCDPISGHTALYWYRQSLGQGLEFLIYFQGNSAPDKSGLPSDRFSAERTGGSVSTLTIQRTQQEDSAVYLCASSFKRGGTGELFFGEGSRLTVL.

There are a few counts of this clonotype. The chain couples TRBV29-1 to TRBJ2-7; 7 bases agree with TRBD1. The CDR3 contains 12 residues. With V trimmed by 7 bases and J by 3 bases, 6 bases remained unmatched. Germline V gene lookup returns CDR1 SQVTM and CDR2 ANQGSEA. The CDR3 loop is CSARDSSYEQYF. For the CDR3, the DNA is TGCAGCGCTCGGGACAGTAGCTACGAGCAGTACTTC.

This clonotype was counted ten times or more. V usage is TRBV28 and J usage is TRBJ2-5; the D gene could be TRBD1 or TRBD2 (6 bases each). Between the trimmed V and J ends, which lost 9 bases and 2 bases, there was a span of 19 bases. Looked up from germline, CDR1 is MDHEN and CDR2 is SYDVKM. There are 15 residues in the CDR3. CDR3 protein: CASPPLRGEQETQYF. DNA for the CDR3: TGTGCCAGTCCTCCCCTAAGGGGGGAGCAAGAGACCCAGTACTTC.

This clonotype was detected only a few times. V usage is TRBV27 and J usage is TRBJ2-7; 8 bases align to TRBD1. The CDR3 runs 13 residues. Per the germline V gene, CDR1 is MNHEY and CDR2 is SMNVEV (reference sequence). The ends lost 3 bases at V and 2 bases at J; junction bases unmatched: 0. The CDR3 bases are TGTGCCAGCAGTTTCAGGGGGCCCTACGAGCAGTACTTC. Its protein product is CASSFRGPYEQYF.

This clonotype is termed medium-sized (0.01 to 0.1%). The rearrangement links TRBV19 to TRBJ1-5, with D unresolved. The CDR3 runs 14 residues. V was pared by 5 bases and J by 7 bases, with 15 bases between. Germline values: CDR1 LNHDA, CDR2 SQIVND (reference sequence). The CDR3 DNA reads as TGTGCCAGTAGTCACCGTGGGTACAGCCAGCCCCAGCATTTT. This translates into CASSHRGYSQPQHF. Drawing the rest from reference TRBV19 and TRBJ1-5, the complete variable domain is DGGITQSPKYLFRKEGQNVTLSCEQNLNHDAMYWYRQDPGQGLRLIYYSQIVNDFQKGDIAEGYSVSREKKESFPLTVTSAQKNPTAFYLCASSHRGYSQPQHFGDGTRLSIL.

By share of the sample, this clonotype is medium-sized. CDR3 loop: CASSSSGGQGIEQFF. CDR3 bases: TGTGCCAGCAGTTCATCGGGGGGACAGGGTATTGAGCAGTTCTTC. The chain joins TRBV12-3 or TRBV12-4 to TRBJ2-1; TRBD1 agrees at 9 bases. The CDR3 extends over 15 amino acids. The junction had 10 bases not matched to a gene; V was cut back by 4 bases and J by 9 bases.

This clonotype is labeled medium-sized. V is TRBV20-1 and J is TRBJ2-2, with TRBD1 identical over 8 bases. In germline, CDR1 is DFQATT, CDR2 SNEGSKA (reference sequence). Trimming cost V 5 bases and J 1 base; bases outside gene matches: 6. The CDR3 covers 15 residues. The CDR3 sequence is CSAGDRTVNTGELFF. The CDR3 nucleotides read TGCAGTGCTGGGGACAGGACCGTGAACACCGGGGAGCTGTTTTTT.

This clonotype has at least ten counts. The chain couples TRBV7-6 to TRBJ1-1; 11 bases map to TRBD1. The trim removed 1 base at V and 6 bases at J, leaving 4 bases unmatched. Germline V gene sequence: CDR1 SGHVS, CDR2 FNYEAQ. The CDR3 runs 15 residues. For the CDR3, the DNA is TGTGCCAGCAGCTTAGTAGGGGGACAGGGGGCTGAAGCTTTCTTT. Protein sequence: CASSLVGGQGAEAFF.

This clonotype appeared many times. The genes are TRBV28 and TRBJ2-5, with a possible D match to TRBD1 (6 bases). The V gene's germline CDR1 is MDHEN and CDR2 SYDVKM. V dropped 2 bases and J dropped 6 bases, with 13 bases sitting between them. This CDR3 spans 14 amino acids. The CDR3: CASSLAWGQKTQYF. The DNA for the CDR3 is TGTGCCAGCAGTTTAGCGTGGGGGCAAAAGACCCAGTACTTC.

V usage is TRBV7-2 and J usage is TRBJ2-7, with 11 bases matching TRBD1. The CDR3 has 12 amino acids. V trimming: 5 bases; J trimming: 11 bases; junction bases outside the gene matches: 5. Germline CDR1 reads SGHTA; CDR2 reads FQGNSA. In DNA, the CDR3 is TGTGCCAGCAGCGCGGACAGGGGGCAAAAGTACTTC. It codes for CASSADRGQKYF.

There are many counts of this clonotype. This sequence joins TRBV28 and TRBJ1-2; a weak D match, TRBD1 (6 bases). CDR1 is MDHEN, CDR2 SYDVKM, per germline. Between the trimmed V and J ends, which lost 7 bases and 2 bases, there was a span of 14 bases. The CDR3 spans 14 residues. CDR3 DNA: TGTGCCAGCACCGTAAGGACAGCCAACTATGGCTACACCTTC. Protein: CASTVRTANYGYTF.

The J gene is TRBJ2-7, the V gene TRBV27; D might be TRBD1 or TRBD2, each matching 5 bases. The V end lost 5 bases, the J end lost 3 bases, and 14 bases lay between the germline ends. CDR1 and CDR2 (germline): MNHEY, SMNVEV (reference sequence). The CDR3 runs 14 residues. The CDR3: CASSLGRDRYEQYF. Here the CDR3 DNA reads TGTGCCAGCAGTCTCGGAAGGGACCGCTACGAGCAGTACTTC.

V gene TRBV11-1 combines with J gene TRBJ2-5; 8 nucleotides align to TRBD1. Trimming at V came to 5 bases and at J to 6 bases, leaving 11 bases not matched to a gene. CDR3 length: 15 residues. Germline V gene data show CDR1 as SGHAT and CDR2 as FQDESV (reference sequence). The CDR3 sequence: CASSPGAGGSKTQYF. DNA for the CDR3: TGTGCCAGCAGCCCTGGGGCAGGGGGCAGCAAGACCCAGTACTTC.